This note documents a single TCR beta chain sequence. Participants had their cohort set by participant-reported clinical history. These data come from a study of blood T cell repertoires in COVID-19. The overall study: The samples span acute and convalescent COVID-19 from the United States, Italy and Spain.

Sequencing used immunoSEQ multiplex PCR; TCRdb keeps in-frame clones, though not all of them. The sample lists roughly 200,000 clones, roughly nine tenths occurring once. This clonotype was sampled from a woman under 40 with acute COVID-19. Source material: PBMCs or T cells enriched from blood (not recorded which).

The chain's CDR3 is CASSYSVAADTQYF. The CDR3, as DNA: TGTGCCAGCAGTTACTCCGTAGCGGCAGATACGCAGTATTTT. The V and J genes are TRBV6-2 or TRBV6-3 and TRBJ2-3, with a possible D match to TRBD2 (6 bases). Germline V gives CDR1 MNHEY, CDR2 SVGEGT. This CDR3 is 14 amino acids long. Between the trimmed V and J ends, which lost 0 bases and 4 bases, there was a span of 8 bases.